The rows below give T cell receptor beta chains drawn from one sample of a study of blood T cells in healthy people across ages. A single record per CDR3 protein comes from TCRdb applying MiXCR to the 5' RACE reads. Among about 1.4 million distinct CDR3 sequences listed, around 59% were seen once. Sequenced material: blood. These TCRs come from a man aged 18 to 35 in good health. Both conserved end residues are part of each CDR3. The order of the fields is J gene, V gene, D gene, clone size, CDR3 protein, CDR3 DNA. A D gene is named only where the DNA matches it firmly. Some rows have no size entry. The others give once, few or many, or a class for an expanded clone.

j_gene: TRBJ1-4; v_gene: TRBV5-5; d_gene: -; abundance: few; CDR3aa: CASSVGAGGEKLFF; CDR3nt: TGTGCCAGCAGCGTAGGGGCAGGTGGTGAAAAACTGTTTTTT
j_gene: TRBJ2-7; v_gene: TRBV25-1; d_gene: TRBD1; abundance: few; CDR3aa: CASGIGQDHEQYF; CDR3nt: TGTGCCAGCGGGATAGGACAGGACCACGAGCAGTACTTC
j_gene: TRBJ2-3; v_gene: TRBV12-3/TRBV12-4; d_gene: TRBD2; abundance: -; CDR3aa: CASSFPLAGGRDTQYF; CDR3nt: TGTGCCAGCAGTTTCCCACTAGCGGGGGGCCGGGATACGCAGTATTTT
j_gene: TRBJ1-2; v_gene: TRBV6-1; d_gene: -; abundance: -; CDR3aa: CASSESPGGPLSGYTF; CDR3nt: TGTGCCAGCAGTGAAAGTCCGGGGGGCCCTTTGAGTGGCTACACCTTC
j_gene: TRBJ2-5; v_gene: TRBV4-1; d_gene: -; abundance: -; CDR3aa: CASSQLPGETGEETQYF; CDR3nt: TGCGCCAGCAGCCAGCTTCCGGGGGAGACTGGGGAAGAGACCCAGTACTTC
j_gene: TRBJ2-7; v_gene: TRBV4-1; d_gene: TRBD2; abundance: -; CDR3aa: CASKTSGLAGEQYF; CDR3nt: TGCGCCAGCAAGACATCGGGACTAGCTGGCGAGCAGTACTTC
j_gene: TRBJ2-7; v_gene: TRBV7-6; d_gene: -; abundance: once; CDR3aa: CASSPRGQYYEQYF; CDR3nt: TGTGCCAGCAGCCCCCGGGGACAATACTACGAGCAGTACTTC
j_gene: TRBJ2-1; v_gene: TRBV28; d_gene: TRBD2; abundance: -; CDR3aa: CASSITPFLGGGPYNEQFF; CDR3nt: TGTGCCAGCAGCATAACTCCCTTCCTCGGCGGGGGGCCCTACAATGAGCAGTTCTTC
j_gene: TRBJ2-5; v_gene: TRBV7-2; d_gene: -; abundance: -; CDR3aa: CASSFRVRETQYF; CDR3nt: TGTGCCAGCAGCTTTAGAGTAAGGGAGACCCAGTACTTC
j_gene: TRBJ2-7; v_gene: TRBV20-1; d_gene: TRBD2; abundance: once; CDR3aa: CSASRLGTSGRYEQYF; CDR3nt: TGCAGTGCTAGCCGCCTTGGGACTAGCGGGAGATACGAGCAGTACTTC
j_gene: TRBJ1-1; v_gene: TRBV21-1; d_gene: -; abundance: -; CDR3aa: CASSKGGNLMNTEAFF; CDR3nt: TGTGCCAGCAGCAAAGGAGGGAATCTTATGAACACTGAAGCTTTCTTT
j_gene: TRBJ1-2; v_gene: TRBV7-8; d_gene: TRBD1; abundance: -; CDR3aa: CASSLASDRWIDYGYTF; CDR3nt: TGTGCCAGCAGCTTAGCGTCGGACAGGTGGATTGACTATGGCTACACCTTC
j_gene: TRBJ2-5; v_gene: TRBV4-3; d_gene: -; abundance: -; CDR3aa: CASSQDTALKTQYF; CDR3nt: TGCGCCAGCAGCCAAGACACAGCCCTGAAGACCCAGTACTTC
j_gene: TRBJ2-5; v_gene: TRBV6-6; d_gene: TRBD2; abundance: -; CDR3aa: CASRSGGGPDQETQYF; CDR3nt: TGTGCCAGCAGATCTGGCGGGGGACCCGATCAAGAGACCCAGTACTTC
j_gene: TRBJ2-7; v_gene: TRBV4-1; d_gene: TRBD2; abundance: -; CDR3aa: CASSQDSGGAVYEQYF; CDR3nt: TGCGCCAGCAGCCAAGACAGCGGGGGGGCAGTCTACGAGCAGTACTTC
j_gene: TRBJ2-2; v_gene: TRBV27; d_gene: -; abundance: few; CDR3aa: CASSLLGGTGELFF; CDR3nt: TGTGCCAGCAGTTTGCTCGGGGGAACCGGGGAGCTGTTTTTT
j_gene: TRBJ2-1; v_gene: TRBV18; d_gene: -; abundance: few; CDR3aa: CASSPTARIDEQFF; CDR3nt: TGTGCCAGCTCACCTACAGCGAGGATAGATGAGCAGTTCTTC
j_gene: TRBJ2-7; v_gene: TRBV7-9; d_gene: TRBD1; abundance: -; CDR3aa: CASSPLPGQSYEQYF; CDR3nt: TGTGCCAGCAGCCCACTACCGGGACAGTCCTACGAGCAGTACTTC
j_gene: TRBJ2-7; v_gene: TRBV20-1; d_gene: -; abundance: many; CDR3aa: CSARDVQDYEQYF; CDR3nt: TGCAGTGCTAGAGATGTACAGGACTACGAGCAGTACTTC
j_gene: TRBJ2-1; v_gene: TRBV4-1; d_gene: -; abundance: few; CDR3aa: CASSQGGTIYNEQFF; CDR3nt: TGCGCCAGCAGCCAAGGGGGGACGATCTACAATGAGCAGTTCTTC
j_gene: TRBJ2-1; v_gene: TRBV3-1; d_gene: TRBD1; abundance: -; CDR3aa: CASSQTQGQGDNEQFF; CDR3nt: TGTGCCAGCAGCCAGACCCAGGGACAGGGGGACAATGAGCAGTTCTTC
j_gene: TRBJ2-1; v_gene: TRBV29-1; d_gene: -; abundance: few; CDR3aa: CSVEEWVGNPSYNEQFF; CDR3nt: TGCAGCGTTGAAGAATGGGTGGGGAACCCTTCCTACAATGAGCAGTTCTTC
j_gene: TRBJ1-2; v_gene: TRBV6-6; d_gene: -; abundance: few; CDR3aa: CASSYLGGYGYTF; CDR3nt: TGTGCCAGCAGTTACTTGGGAGGGTATGGCTACACCTTC
j_gene: TRBJ2-7; v_gene: TRBV5-5; d_gene: -; abundance: -; CDR3aa: CASSKGQAYEQYF; CDR3nt: TGTGCCAGCAGCAAGGGACAAGCCTACGAGCAGTACTTC
j_gene: TRBJ2-3; v_gene: TRBV28; d_gene: TRBD2; abundance: once; CDR3aa: CASSPMGLAGGGADTQYF; CDR3nt: TGTGCCAGCAGTCCGATGGGACTAGCGGGAGGGGGCGCAGATACGCAGTATTTT
j_gene: TRBJ1-2; v_gene: TRBV29-1; d_gene: -; abundance: few; CDR3aa: CSVADSLEGLGGYTF; CDR3nt: TGCAGCGTCGCGGACAGTTTGGAGGGTTTGGGTGGCTACACCTTC
j_gene: TRBJ1-2; v_gene: TRBV13; d_gene: -; abundance: -; CDR3aa: CASSLIEQGFGGYTF; CDR3nt: TGTGCCAGCAGCTTAATTGAGCAGGGCTTCGGAGGCTACACCTTC
j_gene: TRBJ1-2; v_gene: TRBV12-3/TRBV12-4; d_gene: TRBD1; abundance: few; CDR3aa: CASRATNRGGYTF; CDR3nt: TGTGCCAGCAGAGCCACCAACAGGGGTGGCTACACCTTC
j_gene: TRBJ2-1; v_gene: TRBV27; d_gene: TRBD2; abundance: -; CDR3aa: CASSLTTYRLADTYNEQFF; CDR3nt: TGTGCCAGCAGTTTAACCACTTACCGACTAGCGGATACCTACAATGAGCAGTTCTTC
j_gene: TRBJ1-2; v_gene: TRBV11-2; d_gene: TRBD1; abundance: few; CDR3aa: CASSQLTGGSYGYTF; CDR3nt: TGTGCCAGCAGCCAATTGACAGGGGGAAGCTATGGCTACACCTTC
j_gene: TRBJ2-1; v_gene: TRBV19; d_gene: -; abundance: -; CDR3aa: CASSRVVSVDEQFF; CDR3nt: TGTGCCAGTAGTAGAGTGGTTAGTGTAGATGAGCAGTTCTTC
j_gene: TRBJ2-1; v_gene: TRBV7-8; d_gene: -; abundance: few; CDR3aa: CASSLGSGRSYNEQFF; CDR3nt: TGTGCCAGCAGCTTAGGATCAGGGCGCTCCTACAATGAGCAGTTCTTC
j_gene: TRBJ2-1; v_gene: TRBV4-3; d_gene: TRBD2; abundance: -; CDR3aa: CASGLAGGREQFF; CDR3nt: TGCGCCAGTGGACTAGCGGGGGGACGGGAGCAGTTCTTC
j_gene: TRBJ2-3; v_gene: TRBV20-1; d_gene: TRBD2; abundance: -; CDR3aa: CSAREGLAGEWGTDTQYF; CDR3nt: TGCAGTGCTAGAGAGGGACTAGCGGGAGAATGGGGCACAGATACGCAGTATTTT
j_gene: TRBJ2-3; v_gene: TRBV29-1; d_gene: TRBD1; abundance: -; CDR3aa: CSVEERTGARSTDTQYF; CDR3nt: TGCAGCGTTGAAGAGAGGACAGGGGCGAGGTCCACAGATACGCAGTATTTT
j_gene: TRBJ2-2; v_gene: TRBV12-5; d_gene: -; abundance: -; CDR3aa: CASGLGDTNTGELFF; CDR3nt: TGTGCTAGTGGTTTGGGGGACACGAACACCGGGGAGCTGTTTTTT
j_gene: TRBJ2-7; v_gene: TRBV6-2/TRBV6-3; d_gene: -; abundance: -; CDR3aa: CASRSDGAYEQYF; CDR3nt: TGTGCCAGCAGGTCGGACGGGGCCTACGAGCAGTACTTC
j_gene: TRBJ2-3; v_gene: TRBV5-1; d_gene: -; abundance: -; CDR3aa: CASSGRGWGDTQYF; CDR3nt: TGCGCCAGCAGCGGCCGAGGGTGGGGCGATACGCAGTATTTT
j_gene: TRBJ2-5; v_gene: TRBV27; d_gene: -; abundance: -; CDR3aa: CASSLSIISEAQYF; CDR3nt: TGTGCCAGCAGTTTATCGATAATTTCGGAGGCCCAGTACTTC
j_gene: TRBJ2-1; v_gene: TRBV6-6; d_gene: -; abundance: -; CDR3aa: CASSQWTWPEQFF; CDR3nt: TGTGCCAGCAGTCAATGGACTTGGCCTGAGCAGTTCTTC